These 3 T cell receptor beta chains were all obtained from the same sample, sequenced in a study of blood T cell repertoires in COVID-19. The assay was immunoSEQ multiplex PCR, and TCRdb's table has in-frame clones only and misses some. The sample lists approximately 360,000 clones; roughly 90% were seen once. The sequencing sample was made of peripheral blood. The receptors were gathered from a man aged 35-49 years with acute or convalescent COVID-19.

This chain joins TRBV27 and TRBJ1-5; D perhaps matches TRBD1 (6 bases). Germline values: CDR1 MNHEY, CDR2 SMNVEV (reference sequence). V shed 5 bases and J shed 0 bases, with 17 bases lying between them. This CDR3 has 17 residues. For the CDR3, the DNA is TGTGCCAGCAGTCCGCCGGGACACTTATATAGCAATCAGCCCCAGCATTTT. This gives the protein CASSPPGHLYSNQPQHF.

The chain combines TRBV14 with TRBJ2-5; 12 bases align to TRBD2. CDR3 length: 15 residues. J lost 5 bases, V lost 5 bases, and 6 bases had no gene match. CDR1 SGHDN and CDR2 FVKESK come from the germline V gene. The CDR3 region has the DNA TGTGCCAGCAGCGCACGGACTAGCGGGACCGAGACCCAGTACTTC. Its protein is CASSARTSGTETQYF.

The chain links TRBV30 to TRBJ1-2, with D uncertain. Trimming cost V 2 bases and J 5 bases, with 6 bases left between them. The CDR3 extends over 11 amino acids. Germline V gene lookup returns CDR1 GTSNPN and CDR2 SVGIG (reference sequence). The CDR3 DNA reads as TGTGCCTGGAGTCTAGAGTATGGCTACACCTTC. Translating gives CAWSLEYGYTF. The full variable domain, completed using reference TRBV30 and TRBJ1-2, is SQTIHQWPATLVQPVGSPLSLECTVEGTSNPNLYWYRQAAGRGLQLLFYSVGIGQISSEVPQNLSASRPQDRQFILSSKKLLLSDSGFYLCAWSLEYGYTFGSGTRLTVV.